This TCR beta chain was sequenced for a study of PD-1 blockade in classical Hodgkin lymphoma. In this sample, this clone turned up once. Antigen specificity is unknown. Sequencing used immunoSEQ multiplex PCR; TCRdb keeps in-frame clones, though not all of them. Among roughly 140,000 clones, under 85% were seen once, and the ten largest hold roughly 8.4%. Each of the patients experienced relapse following autologous stem cell transplantation, and their brentuximab vedotin exposure differed. Regarding the study as a whole: Baseline diversity resembling that of newly diagnosed patients was seen in complete responders.

The CDR3 has 14 amino acids. Trimming took off 2 bases at V and 0 bases at J, with 7 bases between the two ends. Germline assignment: CDR1 SGDLS and CDR2 YYNGEE. This chain joins TRBV9 and TRBJ2-3; D uncertain. This specimen consisted of peripheral blood mononuclear cells (PBMCs), obtained before the second cycle of nivolumab. The receptor comes from a human donor with classical Hodgkin lymphoma. The CDR3 nucleotides are TGTGCCAGCAGCGTTTCCACTAGCACAGATACGCAGTATTTT. Amino acids: CASSVSTSTDTQYF.